The clone carrying this T cell receptor beta chain was seen only once. What it binds is unknown. The entry originates in a study of cytomegalovirus exposure and HLA in healthy donors. Notes on the study in general: Cytomegalovirus-associated status was assigned to 164 TCR beta chains.

Primers: 60 Vbeta forward and 13 Jbeta reverse. Some clones are missing from TCRdb's copy, which holds only in-frame ones; the method was immunoSEQ multiplex PCR. Seen here are about 95,000 clones, roughly four fifths observed once, and the top ten hold around 3.2%. The CDR3 is made up of 11 amino acids. The V end lost 2 bases, the J end lost 8 bases, and 7 bases lay between the germline ends. Germline-derived CDR1 and CDR2 are SNHLY and FYNNEI. This chain uses TRBV2 with TRBJ2-7; D gene uncertain. The material sequenced was PBMCs. The receptor was derived from a man aged 30-40 years in good health and CMV-seropositive. The CDR3 here is CASSERGQQYF. In DNA form, the CDR3 reads TGTGCCAGCAGTGAACGAGGTCAGCAGTACTTC. Based on the CDR3 plus reference TRBV2 and TRBJ2-7, the full variable domain is EPEVTQTPSHQVTQMGQEVILRCVPISNHLYFYWYRQILGQKVEFLVSFYNNEISEKSEIFDDQFSVERPDGSNFTLKIRSTKLEDSAMYFCASSERGQQYFGPGTRLTVT.